This T cell receptor beta chain was sequenced in a study of control samples from healthy donors and cancer patients. The CDR3 is made up of 14 amino acids. J lost 7 bases, V lost 6 bases, and 3 bases had no gene match. Per the germline V gene, CDR1 is WSHSY and CDR2 is SAAADI. Data came from immunoSEQ multiplex PCR; TCRdb stores just in-frame clones and leaves some out. The sample shows 150,000 or so clones, around 93% of them seen only once. Source material: blood. The V and J genes are TRBV10-2 and TRBJ2-1; TRBD2 agrees at 13 bases. The clonotype originates from a woman in her sixties in good health. The CDR3 DNA reads as TGCGCCAGCAGCGGACTAGCGGGGGCTAATGAGCAGTTCTTC. This encodes CASSGLAGANEQFF.